This T cell receptor beta chain was retrieved from a study of cytomegalovirus exposure and HLA in healthy donors. With 60 Vbeta and 13 Jbeta primers, the PCR was carried out. Only in-frame clones appear in the TCRdb table, and some are missing; sequencing was by immunoSEQ multiplex PCR. Among some 190,000 clones listed, 81% were seen once. Concerning this clone itself: The limits of the CDR3 on the DNA are not certain, so only TCRdb's listed CDR3 is given. Other DNA variants within this sample encode the same CDR3.

The sequenced sample was PBMCs. The source of this sequence is a man between 18 and 35 years old in good health and CMV-seronegative.

The CDR3 protein is CASSTSGGNTEAFF. The chain couples TRBV9 to TRBJ1-1. Counting both end residues, the CDR3 totals 14 amino acids. CDR1 and CDR2 from the germline V gene are SGDLS and YYNGEE.